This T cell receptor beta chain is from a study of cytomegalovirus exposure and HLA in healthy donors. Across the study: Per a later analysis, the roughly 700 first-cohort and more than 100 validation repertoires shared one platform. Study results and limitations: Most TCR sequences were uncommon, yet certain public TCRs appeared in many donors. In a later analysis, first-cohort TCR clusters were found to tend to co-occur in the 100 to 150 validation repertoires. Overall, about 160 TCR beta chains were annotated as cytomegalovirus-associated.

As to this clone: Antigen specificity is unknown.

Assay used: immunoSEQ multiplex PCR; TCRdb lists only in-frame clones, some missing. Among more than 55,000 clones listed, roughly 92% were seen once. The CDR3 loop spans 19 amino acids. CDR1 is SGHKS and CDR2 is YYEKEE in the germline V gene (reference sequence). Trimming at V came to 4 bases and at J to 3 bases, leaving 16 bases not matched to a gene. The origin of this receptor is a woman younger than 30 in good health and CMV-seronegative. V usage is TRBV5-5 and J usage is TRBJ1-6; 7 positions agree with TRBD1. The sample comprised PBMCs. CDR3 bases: TGTGCCAGCAGCCCGGACCCAAGACAGGGCCGCAACTATAATTCACCCCTCCACTTT. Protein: CASSPDPRQGRNYNSPLHF.